The text below deals with one TCR beta chain. Antigen specificity is unknown. The data belong to a study of T cell repertoires in cytomegalovirus infection. The V and J ends lost 5 bases and 1 base respectively, with 12 bases between them. The CDR3 length is 15 residues. TCRdb reprocessed the reads via MiXCR and lists one record per CDR3 protein. The sample carries some 110,000 distinct CDR3 sequences, approximately 30% recorded once. Material: CD8+ T cells from cultured PBMCs, obtained from culture after CMV antigen stimulation. This receptor was identified in a human donor in good health (CMV status not recorded). Some clones in this sample may be carry-over from other donors' samples. This chain links TRBV12-3 or TRBV12-4 with TRBJ2-1; a weak D match, TRBD2 (7 bases). CDR3 protein: CASSGGASSYNEQFF. CDR3 sequence (DNA): TGTGCCAGCAGTGGGGGGGCTTCGTCCTACAATGAGCAGTTCTTC.